This T cell receptor beta chain was documented in a study of blood T cell repertoires in COVID-19. Sequencing used immunoSEQ multiplex PCR; TCRdb keeps in-frame clones, though not all of them. The data hold around 500,000 clones, with roughly 90% observed a single time. In germline, CDR1 is SGHRS, CDR2 YFSETQ. V gave up 2 bases and J gave up 5 bases, with 17 bases separating them. The CDR3 runs to 16 residues. Participants, roughly 18 to 100 years old, spanned under 30 US areas. Assignment of participants to cohorts was predicated upon participant-reported clinical history. What the recovered Cohort 3 donors had was two negative PCRs, clearance, or symptom resolution.

V gene TRBV5-1 combines with J gene TRBJ2-1; perhaps TRBD2 as D (5 bases). The material sequenced was PBMCs or T cells enriched from blood (not recorded which). This TCR derives from a middle-aged woman who had recovered from COVID-19. CDR3 region: CASSLEGGLTNNEQFF. CDR3 sequence (DNA): TGCGCCAGCAGCTTAGAGGGTGGATTAACCAACAATGAGCAGTTCTTC.